Included here is one T cell receptor beta chain sequence, with context. Its antigen is undetermined. This record belongs to a study of blood T cells in healthy people across ages. The overall study: Per two T cells, template switching captured roughly one barcoded beta molecule. General study results and limits: Diversity estimated from one million T cells was considered an underestimate.

Using a J-beta primer mix together with a sample-barcoded 5' primer, a second PCR was run for about 6 to 11 cycles. A single record per CDR3 protein comes from TCRdb applying MiXCR to the 5' RACE reads. The sample holds some 1.4 million distinct CDR3 sequences, about 43% seen once. Caucasian individuals from Russia who were healthy and aged about 6 to 95 acted as donors. The extraction recovered at least 5 micrograms of total RNA per sample. Sequenced material: blood. This sequence originates from a woman aged 18-30 years in good health.

The CDR3 sequence is CASSWGLADSYEQYF. The CDR3 DNA sequence: TGCGCCAGCAGCTGGGGACTAGCAGATTCCTACGAGCAGTACTTC. This rearrangement joins TRBV5-1 to TRBJ2-7; 9 positions match TRBD2. The ends lost 3 bases at V and 1 base at J; junction bases unmatched: 5. This CDR3 comprises 15 residues. Germline CDR1 is SGHRS and CDR2 is YFSETQ.